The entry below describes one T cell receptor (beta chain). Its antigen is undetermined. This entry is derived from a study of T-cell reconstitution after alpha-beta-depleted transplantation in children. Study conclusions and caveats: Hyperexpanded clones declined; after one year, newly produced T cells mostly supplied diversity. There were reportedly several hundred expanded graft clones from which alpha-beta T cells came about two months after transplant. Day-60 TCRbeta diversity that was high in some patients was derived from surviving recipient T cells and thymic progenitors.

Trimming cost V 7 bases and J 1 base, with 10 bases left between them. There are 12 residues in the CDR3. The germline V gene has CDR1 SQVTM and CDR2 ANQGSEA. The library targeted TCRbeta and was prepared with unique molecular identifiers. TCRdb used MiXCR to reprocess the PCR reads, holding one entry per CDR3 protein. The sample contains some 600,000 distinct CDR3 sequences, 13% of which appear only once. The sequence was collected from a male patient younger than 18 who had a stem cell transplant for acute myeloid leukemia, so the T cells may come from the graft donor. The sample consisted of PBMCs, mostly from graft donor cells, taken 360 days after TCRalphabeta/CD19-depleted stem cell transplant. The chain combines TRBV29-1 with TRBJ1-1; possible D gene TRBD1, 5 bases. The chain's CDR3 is CSAGTWNTEAFF. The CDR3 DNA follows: TGCAGCGCGGGGACCTGGAACACTGAAGCTTTCTTT.